These T cell receptor beta chains were read from a single sample in a study of blood T cell repertoires in COVID-19. TCRdb keeps only in-frame clones here, not all; method: immunoSEQ multiplex PCR. The sample yields 350,000 to 500,000 clones, about 87% seen once. The sample was peripheral blood. The origin of the receptors is a man aged 18 to 30 with COVID-19, enrolled during active disease. Each CDR3 is given with its conserved first and last residue. D genes are given only for firm matches. The size field is filled for only some rows; it gives once, few, many or a size class.

size: .; J: TRBJ1-1; V: TRBV7-2; D: TRBD1; CDR3: CASSQSGTVTEAFF; DNA: TGTGCCAGCAGCCAATCCGGGACAGTCACTGAAGCTTTCTTT
size: .; J: TRBJ1-1; V: TRBV11-2; D: .; CDR3: CASSPLAGVNTEAFF; DNA: TGTGCCAGCAGCCCCCTGGCGGGGGTGAACACTGAAGCTTTCTTT
size: .; J: TRBJ2-4; V: TRBV2; D: .; CDR3: CASSGGGRGKNIQYF; DNA: TGTGCCAGCAGTGGTGGGGGCCGGGGCAAAAACATTCAGTACTTC
size: .; J: TRBJ2-1; V: TRBV27; D: TRBD1; CDR3: CASSFGQGAYNEQFF; DNA: TGTGCCAGCAGTTTTGGGCAGGGGGCGTACAATGAGCAGTTCTTC
size: .; J: TRBJ1-1; V: TRBV5-1; D: TRBD1; CDR3: CASSGDRGFVGMNTEAFF; DNA: TGCGCCAGCAGCGGGGACAGGGGCTTCGTGGGGATGAACACTGAAGCTTTCTTT
size: once; J: TRBJ2-3; V: TRBV4-2; D: .; CDR3: CASSQDVGVQDTQYF; DNA: TGTGCCAGCAGCCAAGACGTAGGGGTCCAAGATACGCAGTATTTT
size: .; J: TRBJ2-7; V: TRBV6-6; D: .; CDR3: CASSYRDTAYEQYF; DNA: TGTGCCAGCAGCTACCGGGACACAGCCTACGAGCAGTACTTC
size: .; J: TRBJ2-3; V: TRBV6-1; D: TRBD2; CDR3: CASSGGLAGGGVNTQYF; DNA: TGTGCCAGCAGTGGGGGACTAGCGGGAGGAGGGGTAAATACGCAGTATTTT
size: .; J: TRBJ1-6; V: TRBV10-3; D: TRBD1; CDR3: CAIKGDSSYNSPLHF; DNA: TGTGCCATCAAAGGGGACAGCTCCTATAATTCACCCCTCCACTTT
size: .; J: TRBJ1-4; V: TRBV6-6; D: .; CDR3: CASRGLGAATNEKLFF; DNA: TGTGCCAGCAGGGGGTTGGGGGCGGCAACTAATGAAAAACTGTTTTTT
size: .; J: TRBJ1-1; V: TRBV12-3/TRBV12-4; D: .; CDR3: CASSLGEDTEAFF; DNA: TGTGCCAGCAGTTTAGGCGAGGACACTGAAGCTTTCTTT
size: .; J: TRBJ2-5; V: TRBV5-4; D: .; CDR3: CASSLGRDQETQYF; DNA: TGTGCCAGCAGCTTGGGGAGGGACCAAGAGACCCAGTACTTC
size: .; J: TRBJ1-1; V: TRBV6-5; D: TRBD1; CDR3: CASTLRTGNTEAFF; DNA: TGTGCCAGCACCCTCCGGACAGGGAACACTGAAGCTTTCTTT
size: .; J: TRBJ2-7; V: TRBV13; D: TRBD1; CDR3: CASRPRGQLSYEQYF; DNA: TGTGCCAGCAGACCGAGGGGACAGCTCTCCTACGAGCAGTACTTC
size: .; J: TRBJ2-1; V: TRBV2; D: TRBD2; CDR3: CASSAIAGVSYNEQFF; DNA: TGTGCCAGCAGTGCCATAGCGGGAGTCTCCTACAATGAGCAGTTCTTC
size: once; J: TRBJ2-3; V: TRBV5-1; D: TRBD2; CDR3: CASSLAGGLADTQYF; DNA: TGCGCCAGCTCCCTAGCGGGGGGGTTGGCAGATACGCAGTATTTT
size: few; J: TRBJ1-2; V: TRBV6-5; D: TRBD1; CDR3: CASGGQGRHGYTF; DNA: TGTGCCAGCGGGGGACAGGGGAGGCATGGCTACACCTTC
size: .; J: TRBJ1-4; V: TRBV24-1; D: .; CDR3: CATSDNPANEKLFF; DNA: TGTGCCACCAGTGATAACCCAGCTAATGAAAAACTGTTTTTT
size: .; J: TRBJ1-2; V: TRBV25-1; D: .; CDR3: CASSEGGIYGYTF; DNA: TGTGCCAGCAGTGAAGGGGGCATCTATGGCTACACCTTC
size: .; J: TRBJ2-2; V: TRBV9; D: TRBD1; CDR3: CASSPEQGISAGELFF; DNA: TGTGCCAGCAGCCCTGAACAGGGGATCTCTGCCGGGGAGCTGTTTTTT
size: once; J: TRBJ2-4; V: TRBV3-1/TRBV3-2; D: TRBD2; CDR3: CASSQESGLVRGLAAKNIQYF; DNA: TGTGCCAGCAGCCAAGAATCGGGTCTCGTTAGGGGACTAGCGGCCAAAAACATTCAGTACTTC
size: .; J: TRBJ2-7; V: TRBV27; D: TRBD2; CDR3: CASRAPYLAGSFFYEQYF; DNA: TGTGCCAGCAGGGCCCCGTATCTAGCGGGATCCTTCTTCTACGAGCAGTACTTC
size: .; J: TRBJ2-7; V: TRBV5-4; D: .; CDR3: CAAASPDEGSYEQYF; DNA: TGTGCCGCGGCATCCCCGGACGAGGGTTCGTACGAGCAGTACTTC
size: .; J: TRBJ1-6; V: TRBV2; D: .; CDR3: CASRTVPPLHF; DNA: TGTGCCAGCAGGACAGTGCCACCCCTCCACTTT
size: .; J: TRBJ1-2; V: TRBV5-5; D: TRBD1; CDR3: CASSLRAGGYGYTF; DNA: TGTGCCAGCAGCCTAAGAGCAGGGGGCTATGGCTACACCTTC
size: .; J: TRBJ2-7; V: TRBV5-1; D: .; CDR3: CASSLAGKGYEQYF; DNA: TGCGCCAGCAGCTTGGCAGGGAAGGGGTACGAGCAGTACTTC
size: .; J: TRBJ2-5; V: TRBV6-5; D: TRBD1; CDR3: CASSRTGKETQYF; DNA: TGTGCCAGCAGTCGGACAGGGAAAGAGACCCAGTACTTC
size: few; J: TRBJ2-7; V: TRBV6-1; D: .; CDR3: CASSENDSPDEQYF; DNA: TGTGCCAGCAGTGAAAACGACAGCCCGGACGAGCAGTACTTC
size: few; J: TRBJ2-5; V: TRBV9; D: .; CDR3: CASSVEPGSGETQYF; DNA: TGTGCCAGCAGCGTGGAACCTGGGAGCGGTGAGACCCAGTACTTC
size: .; J: TRBJ2-7; V: TRBV7-6; D: .; CDR3: CASSLGSSNAYEQYF; DNA: TGTGCCAGCAGCTTAGGGTCTAGCAACGCCTACGAGCAGTACTTC
size: .; J: TRBJ2-7; V: TRBV7-6; D: .; CDR3: CASSLIPSGEQYF; DNA: TGTGCCAGCAGCTTAATTCCCTCGGGCGAGCAGTACTTC
size: .; J: TRBJ2-7; V: TRBV6-6; D: .; CDR3: CASSYSAGGSEQYF; DNA: TGTGCCAGCAGTTACTCGGCAGGGGGGAGCGAGCAGTACTTC
size: .; J: TRBJ1-3; V: TRBV27; D: TRBD1; CDR3: CASSPGTGSGNTIYF; DNA: TGTGCCAGCAGTCCCGGGACAGGGTCTGGAAACACCATATATTTT
size: .; J: TRBJ2-3; V: TRBV10-3; D: TRBD2; CDR3: CAISGGGVTDTQYF; DNA: TGTGCCATCTCCGGCGGGGGGGTAACAGATACGCAGTATTTT
size: .; J: TRBJ2-1; V: TRBV6-5; D: .; CDR3: CASKGSGSYNEQFF; DNA: TGTGCCAGCAAAGGTAGCGGATCCTACAATGAGCAGTTCTTC
size: .; J: TRBJ1-2; V: TRBV7-8; D: .; CDR3: CASSTDGNYGYTF; DNA: TGTGCCAGCAGTACAGACGGAAACTATGGCTACACCTTC
size: .; J: TRBJ1-4; V: TRBV2; D: TRBD1; CDR3: CASGQGKATNEKLFF; DNA: TGTGCCAGCGGACAGGGAAAGGCAACTAATGAAAAACTGTTTTTT
size: .; J: TRBJ2-1; V: TRBV7-3; D: TRBD2; CDR3: CASSFSSGTYNEQFF; DNA: TGTGCCAGCAGCTTCTCTAGCGGGACTTACAATGAGCAGTTCTTC
size: .; J: TRBJ2-7; V: TRBV10-1; D: .; CDR3: CASSDRGGGYEQYF; DNA: TGCGCCAGCAGTGATCGAGGGGGAGGGTACGAGCAGTACTTC
size: once; J: TRBJ1-5; V: TRBV6-5; D: .; CDR3: CASLQVLEPQHF; DNA: TGTGCCAGTTTACAGGTCCTGGAGCCCCAGCATTTT
size: .; J: TRBJ1-1; V: TRBV2; D: .; CDR3: CASGQMNTEAFF; DNA: TGTGCCAGCGGACAGATGAACACTGAAGCTTTCTTT
size: .; J: TRBJ2-5; V: TRBV9; D: .; CDR3: CASSTTSQTQYF; DNA: TGTGCCAGCAGCACAACCTCTCAGACCCAGTACTTC